This TCR beta chain came from a study of cytomegalovirus exposure and HLA in healthy donors. This CDR3 is built from 15 residues. With 2 bases clipped from V and 4 bases from J, the junction kept 5 bases outside the gene matches. From germline, CDR1 is SGHTA and CDR2 FQGTGA. The PCR ran on 60 Vbeta and 13 Jbeta primers. Generated by immunoSEQ multiplex PCR, the TCRdb table keeps only in-frame clones and is missing some. The table has some 200,000 clones, 75% to 85% seen once. This TCR was sampled from a woman aged 45-65 years in good health and CMV-seronegative. Sequenced input: PBMCs. This sequence joins TRBV7-3 and TRBJ2-1; 7 positions match TRBD2. CDR3 DNA sequence: TGTGCCAGCAGCTTATCGGCTAGCGGATACAATGAGCAGTTCTTC. Protein: CASSLSASGYNEQFF.